This is a list of T cell receptor beta chains from one sample in a study of memory CD4+ T cells and cytomegalovirus serostatus. Clones were sequenced by immunoSEQ multiplex PCR, and TCRdb holds only the in-frame ones, with some missing. The table records under 85,000 clones, approximately 78% of them present only once. Sequenced sample: memory CD4+ T cells from blood. The receptors stem from an adult in good health and CMV-seropositive. Each CDR3 is given with its conserved first and last residue. D genes are given only for firm matches. Size values are once, few and many counts, or a class for expanded clones, and some rows have none.

D,V,J,length,size,CDR3,DNA
-,TRBV11-3,TRBJ2-2,14,-,CASRGGLNTGELFF,TGTGCCAGCAGGGGGGGACTGAACACCGGGGAGCTGTTTTTT
-,TRBV7-9,TRBJ2-2,15,-,CASSFGAGVGGELFF,TGTGCCAGCAGCTTCGGAGCCGGGGTCGGCGGGGAGCTGTTTTTT
TRBD1,TRBV25-1,TRBJ1-2,14,-,CASSESTGYYGYTF,TGTGCCAGCAGTGAATCGACAGGGTACTATGGCTACACCTTC
-,TRBV15,TRBJ1-6,13,few,CATSRDQGSPLHF,TGTGCCACCAGCAGAGATCAGGGTTCACCCCTCCACTTT
-,TRBV9,TRBJ2-3,13,-,CASSVFWVDTQYF,TGTGCCAGCAGCGTATTCTGGGTGGATACGCAGTATTTT
TRBD2,TRBV5-1,TRBJ2-1,18,-,CASSLRTSGRLSHNEQFF,TGCGCCAGCAGCTTGAGGACTAGCGGGAGGCTGTCCCACAATGAGCAGTTCTTC
-,TRBV25-1,TRBJ1-4,14,once,CASSDPGPVEKLFF,TGTGCCAGCAGTGATCCGGGGCCGGTTGAAAAACTGTTTTTT
-,TRBV2,TRBJ1-3,17,-,CASSRPRPRGSGNTIYF,TGTGCCAGCAGCCGCCCCCGCCCCAGGGGCTCAGGAAACACCATATATTTT
-,TRBV21-1,TRBJ1-5,16,-,CASSKRGGRDHQPQHF,TGTGCCAGCAGCAAAAGAGGGGGGAGGGACCATCAGCCCCAGCATTTT
-,TRBV28,TRBJ1-5,10,-,CARINQPQHF,TGTGCCAGAATCAATCAGCCCCAGCATTTT
-,TRBV19,TRBJ2-5,12,few,CASSMVEETQYF,TGTGCCAGTAGTATGGTGGAAGAGACCCAGTACTTC
TRBD2,TRBV10-1,TRBJ2-1,17,once,CASSESTGLADYNEQFF,TGCGCCAGCAGTGAGTCCACGGGACTAGCGGACTACAATGAGCAGTTCTTC
TRBD1,TRBV5-1,TRBJ1-1,16,-,CASSLREGAMNTEAFF,TGCGCCAGCAGCTTGCGTGAGGGGGCGATGAACACTGAAGCTTTCTTT
-,TRBV5-1,TRBJ1-6,17,-,CASSLNPTGAANSPLHF,TGCGCCAGCAGCTTGAATCCAACCGGGGCCGCGAATTCACCCCTCCACTTT
-,TRBV10-3,TRBJ2-5,15,-,CAISEPSWEQETQYF,TGTGCCATCAGTGAGCCCTCTTGGGAACAAGAGACCCAGTACTTC
TRBD2,TRBV10-3,TRBJ2-5,17,-,CAISEWGLAEARETQYF,TGTGCCATCAGTGAGTGGGGACTAGCGGAGGCAAGGGAGACCCAGTACTTC
TRBD1,TRBV5-1,TRBJ1-2,13,-,CASSPRDRYGYTF,TGCGCCAGCAGCCCGCGGGACAGATATGGCTACACCTTC
TRBD2,TRBV10-1,TRBJ2-3,13,-,CASSERGADTQYF,TGCGCCAGCAGTGAGCGGGGGGCAGATACGCAGTATTTT
-,TRBV9,TRBJ1-2,13,once,CASNRGGGYGYTF,TGTGCCAGCAACCGCGGGGGGGGTTATGGCTACACCTTC
-,TRBV2,TRBJ2-3,12,-,CASSSSTDTQYF,TGTGCCAGCAGTTCAAGCACAGATACGCAGTATTTT
TRBD1,TRBV19,TRBJ2-5,15,-,CASSVTGGMRETQYF,TGTGCCAGTAGTGTAACAGGGGGTATGAGGGAGACCCAGTACTTC
-,TRBV5-4,TRBJ2-5,14,-,CASSSYTSQETQYF,TGTGCCAGCAGCTCCTATACATCCCAAGAGACCCAGTACTTC
TRBD1,TRBV30,TRBJ1-6,13,-,CAWTRTGNSPLHF,TGTGCCTGGACGAGGACAGGGAACTCACCCCTCCACTTT
TRBD1,TRBV19,TRBJ2-3,15,-,CASSRGQSWTDTQYF,TGTGCCAGTAGCAGGGGGCAGTCATGGACAGATACGCAGTATTTT
TRBD1,TRBV10-1,TRBJ2-7,15,-,CASSSGTGSYYEQYF,TGCGCCAGCAGCTCCGGGACAGGGTCATACTACGAGCAGTACTTC
-,TRBV4-1,TRBJ1-4,20,-,CASSLISPRTVGATNEKLFF,TGCGCCAGCAGCCTAATCTCACCAAGGACAGTTGGCGCAACTAATGAAAAACTGTTTTTT
TRBD1,TRBV7-8,TRBJ1-1,18,-,CASSLGYGTGEMRTEAFF,TGTGCCAGCAGCTTAGGCTATGGGACAGGGGAGATGAGGACTGAAGCTTTCTTT
-,TRBV25-1,TRBJ1-2,12,-,CASRGGNYGYTF,TGTGCCAGCAGGGGCGGTAACTATGGCTACACCTTC
-,TRBV11-3,TRBJ1-5,12,-,CASSFGSQPQHF,TGTGCCAGCAGCTTTGGTAGTCAGCCCCAGCATTTT
TRBD2,TRBV5-1,TRBJ2-1,16,-,CASSWGEGGGYNEQFF,TGCGCCAGCAGCTGGGGGGAGGGCGGTGGCTACAATGAGCAGTTCTTC
-,TRBV28,TRBJ2-5,14,-,CASSLGVSYGTQYF,TGTGCCAGCAGTTTAGGGGTTTCTTATGGGACCCAGTACTTC
-,TRBV28,TRBJ1-5,13,-,CASSSEGRRPQHF,TGTGCCAGCAGTTCCGAGGGGAGGCGACCCCAGCATTTT
-,TRBV10-2,TRBJ1-3,13,once,CASRQTSGNTIYF,TGCGCCAGCAGGCAGACCTCTGGAAACACCATATATTTT
TRBD2,TRBV5-1,TRBJ2-1,15,-,CASSTGLAGMNEQFF,TGCGCCAGCAGCACCGGACTAGCGGGGATGAATGAGCAGTTCTTC
TRBD1,TRBV30,TRBJ1-2,13,-,CAWSVTGEGSYTF,TGTGCCTGGAGTGTGACAGGGGAAGGGAGCTACACCTTC
TRBD1,TRBV7-9,TRBJ1-4,15,-,CASSNIQGGDEKLFF,TGTGCCAGCAGCAATATACAGGGGGGCGATGAAAAACTGTTTTTT
TRBD1,TRBV2,TRBJ1-2,14,few,CASRPPGQFYGYTF,TGTGCCAGCAGACCTCCGGGACAGTTCTATGGCTACACCTTC
-,TRBV29-1,TRBJ1-1,13,-,CSVGGVEYTEAFF,TGCAGCGTTGGCGGGGTTGAGTACACTGAAGCTTTCTTT
-,TRBV5-6,TRBJ2-3,16,-,CASSLSYLTSSDTQYF,TGTGCCAGCAGCTTGTCGTACCTTACTAGTTCAGATACGCAGTATTTT
-,TRBV5-4,TRBJ2-2,14,-,CASSLDRVAGELFF,TGTGCCAGCAGCTTGGACAGGGTAGCCGGGGAGCTGTTTTTT
TRBD1,TRBV18,TRBJ2-7,14,-,CASSSGTGRNEQYF,TGTGCCAGCTCATCCGGGACAGGGCGGAACGAGCAGTACTTC
-,TRBV23-1,TRBJ2-2,16,-,CASSHLPGEYTGELFF,TGCGCCAGCAGTCACCTGCCGGGAGAGTACACCGGGGAGCTGTTTTTT
-,TRBV30,TRBJ1-3,14,-,CAWKPGTGGNTIYF,TGTGCCTGGAAGCCTGGGACGGGAGGAAACACCATATATTTT
-,TRBV19,TRBJ1-2,14,-,CASSLSWLPYGYTF,TGTGCCAGTAGTTTAAGTTGGTTACCCTATGGCTACACCTTC
-,TRBV29-1,TRBJ1-1,12,-,CSGDALITEAFF,TGCAGCGGGGACGCGCTGATCACTGAAGCTTTCTTT
TRBD1,TRBV27,TRBJ2-7,16,-,CASSRGGRDRKYEQYF,TGTGCCAGCAGTCGAGGAGGGCGGGACAGGAAATACGAGCAGTACTTC